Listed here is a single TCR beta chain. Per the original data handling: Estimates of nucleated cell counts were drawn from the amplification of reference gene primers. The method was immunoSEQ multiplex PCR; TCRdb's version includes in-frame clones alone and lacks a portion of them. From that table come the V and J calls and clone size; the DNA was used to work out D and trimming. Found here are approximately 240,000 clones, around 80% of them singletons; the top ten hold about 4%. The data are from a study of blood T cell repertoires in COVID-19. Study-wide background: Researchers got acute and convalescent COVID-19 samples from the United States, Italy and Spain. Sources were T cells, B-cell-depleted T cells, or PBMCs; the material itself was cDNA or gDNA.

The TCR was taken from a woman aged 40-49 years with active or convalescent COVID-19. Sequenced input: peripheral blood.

CDR3 region: CASNPTGEYYGYTF. The CDR3 bases are TGTGCCAGCAATCCGACAGGGGAGTACTATGGCTACACCTTC. This sequence joins TRBV6-5 and TRBJ1-2; 8 bases align to TRBD1. CDR1 is MNHEY and CDR2 is SVGAGI in the germline V gene. The CDR3 contains 14 residues. With V trimmed by 7 bases and J by 3 bases, 7 bases remained unmatched.